These 11 T cell receptor beta chains came from one sample sequenced in a study of blood T cells in healthy people across ages. Using a J-beta primer mix together with a sample-barcoded 5' primer, a second PCR was run for roughly 6 to 12 cycles. TCRdb recomputed calls from the 5' RACE reads with MiXCR, one row per CDR3 protein. The table has approximately 800,000 distinct CDR3 sequences, around 36% seen once. Sequences were obtained from blood. Receptors originate from a man aged 18 to 29 in good health.

This clonotype was counted a few times. This chain connects TRBV15 to TRBJ2-3; a possible D gene is TRBD2 (6 bases). CDR1 and CDR2 from the germline V gene are LNHNV and YYDKDF (reference sequence). V was cut by 3 bases and J by 9 bases, with 19 bases left in between. The CDR3 totals 15 residues. The CDR3 DNA is TGTGCCACCAGCAGTGAGAAGGGCGGGGCTTCCACGCAGTATTTT. Its translation: CATSSEKGGASTQYF. Variable domain in full (rest from reference TRBV15 and TRBJ2-3): DAMVIQNPRYQVTQFGKPVTLSCSQTLNHNVMYWYQQKSSQAPKLLFHYYDKDFNNEADTPDNFQSRRPNTSFCFLDIRSPGLGDTAMYLCATSSEKGGASTQYFGPGTRLTVL.

This clonotype was seen ten or more times. The chain carries TRBV20-1 and TRBJ2-3; TRBD1 agrees at 8 bases. V lost 6 bases and J lost 1; bases outside the gene matches: 3. Per the germline V gene, CDR1 is DFQATT and CDR2 is SNEGSKA (reference sequence). CDR3 length: 13 residues. This chain's CDR3 is CSAKTGGTDTQYF. CDR3 nucleotide sequence: TGCAGTGCCAAGACAGGGGGCACAGATACGCAGTATTTT.

The V and J genes are TRBV27 and TRBJ2-7; D not certain. The J call is uncertain, as TRBJ2-5 better fits the DNA end. Germline lookup yields CDR1 MNHEY and CDR2 SMNVEV (reference sequence). The CDR3 is made up of 16 amino acids. The CDR3 loop is CASSLGVLGSQETQYF. The CDR3 nucleotides are TGTGCCAGCAGTTTAGGAGTTTTGGGCAGCCAAGAGACCCAGTACTTC.

This clonotype was seen a handful of times. This chain connects TRBV7-9 to TRBJ2-1, with 8 bases that match TRBD2. The germline CDR1 and CDR2 sequences are SEHNR and FQNEAQ (reference sequence). The CDR3 consists of 15 residues. Trimming cost V 3 bases and J 4 bases; bases outside gene matches: 5. The CDR3 nucleotides read TGTGCCAGCAGCTTTGACGGGGGGGAATACAATGAGCAGTTCTTC. Encoded protein: CASSFDGGEYNEQFF.

V and J are TRBV20-1 and TRBJ2-7; D not resolved. The DNA end is more similar to TRBJ2-5, so the J call may be wrong. Per germline, CDR1 DFQATT and CDR2 SNEGSKA (reference sequence). CDR3 length: 15 residues. This CDR3 reads CSARDLYSVGGTQYF. Here the CDR3 DNA reads TGCAGTGCTAGAGATCTATACTCGGTCGGCGGGACCCAGTACTTC.

This clonotype appeared once. The chain joins TRBV28 to TRBJ2-3, with 7 bases that match TRBD1. Germline V gene data show CDR1 as MDHEN and CDR2 as SYDVKM. The CDR3 contains 17 residues. Unmatched junction bases numbered 13, after V lost 4 bases and J lost 3 bases. CDR3 nucleotides: TGTGCCAGCAGTTCAATCCCCACAGGGGCAGGAACAGATACGCAGTATTTT. This encodes CASSSIPTGAGTDTQYF.

This clonotype was counted many times. V gene TRBV4-3 combines with J gene TRBJ2-7, with 13 nucleotides matching TRBD2. The germline V gene has CDR1 LGHNA and CDR2 YSLEER. J lost 7 bases, V lost 4 bases, and 7 bases had no gene match. The CDR3 has 15 residues. CDR3 residues: CASSLGLAGAKEQYF. The CDR3 DNA sequence: TGCGCCAGCAGCCTCGGACTAGCGGGGGCAAAAGAGCAGTACTTC.

V usage is TRBV12-5 and J usage is TRBJ2-1, with 7 bases that match TRBD2. J gave up 0 bases and V 1 base, and 6 bases lay outside the gene matches. The CDR3 spans 17 residues. Per the germline V gene, CDR1 is LGHNT and CDR2 is FRNRAP. The CDR3 bases are TGTGCTAGTGGTTTGGAAGTGGGGGGGGGCTCCTACAATGAGCAGTTCTTC. Amino acids: CASGLEVGGGSYNEQFF. The full variable domain, completed using reference TRBV12-5 and TRBJ2-1, is DARVTQTPRHKVTEMGQEVTMRCQPILGHNTVFWYRQTMMQGLELLAYFRNRAPLDDSGMPKDRFSAEMPDATLATLKIQPSEPRDSAVYFCASGLEVGGGSYNEQFFGPGTRLTVL.

The chain recombines TRBV24-1 with TRBJ1-5; D gene ambiguous. Trimming stripped 4 bases from V and 7 bases from J, with 16 bases between. Germline V CDR1 and CDR2: KGHDR, SFDVKD. The CDR3 has 15 residues. Written as DNA, the CDR3 is TGTGCCACCAGTGACCGAAAGGCCCCCCGGCAGCCCCAGCATTTT. Translated: CATSDRKAPRQPQHF.

The chain is built from TRBV20-1 and TRBJ1-2; 7 nucleotides align to TRBD1. Germline V lookup: CDR1 DFQATT, CDR2 SNEGSKA (reference sequence). The CDR3 sequence is 14 residues long. Trimming removed 0 bases from V and 4 bases from J; junction bases left unmatched: 5. The CDR3 sequence is CSARDQGDSYGYTF. The DNA for the CDR3 is TGCAGTGCTAGAGATCAAGGGGACAGCTATGGCTACACCTTC.

As regards this clonotype: A read error may explain this, as a much larger clone is one base away. The chain has TRBV24-1 and TRBJ2-3; a weak D match, TRBD2 (5 bases). Looked up from germline, CDR1 is KGHDR and CDR2 is SFDVKD. Trimming took off 7 bases at V and 0 bases at J, with 16 bases between the two ends. This CDR3 region has 16 residues. In DNA, the CDR3 is TGTGCCACCAGAGGCAGAGCGGTTACTAGCACAGATACGCAGTATTTT. Its translation: CATRGRAVTSTDTQYF.